This T cell receptor beta chain was retrieved from a study of cytomegalovirus exposure and HLA in healthy donors. The PCR made use of 60 Vbeta and 13 Jbeta primers. Only in-frame clones appear in the TCRdb table, and some are missing; sequencing was by immunoSEQ multiplex PCR. This table holds roughly 100,000 clones, under 85% found once. Trimming removed 1 base at V and 6 bases at J, with 16 bases between. Germline V gives CDR1 SGHTA, CDR2 FQGNSA. This CDR3 comprises 16 residues. This TCR was recovered from a middle-aged man in good health and CMV-seronegative. Sequencing was carried out using PBMCs. V is TRBV7-2 and J is TRBJ1-5; D perhaps matches TRBD1 (6 bases). CDR3 sequence reads: CASSLGGQGGGQPQHF. The DNA of the CDR3 is TGTGCCAGCAGCTTAGGGGGGCAGGGCGGAGGTCAGCCCCAGCATTTT.